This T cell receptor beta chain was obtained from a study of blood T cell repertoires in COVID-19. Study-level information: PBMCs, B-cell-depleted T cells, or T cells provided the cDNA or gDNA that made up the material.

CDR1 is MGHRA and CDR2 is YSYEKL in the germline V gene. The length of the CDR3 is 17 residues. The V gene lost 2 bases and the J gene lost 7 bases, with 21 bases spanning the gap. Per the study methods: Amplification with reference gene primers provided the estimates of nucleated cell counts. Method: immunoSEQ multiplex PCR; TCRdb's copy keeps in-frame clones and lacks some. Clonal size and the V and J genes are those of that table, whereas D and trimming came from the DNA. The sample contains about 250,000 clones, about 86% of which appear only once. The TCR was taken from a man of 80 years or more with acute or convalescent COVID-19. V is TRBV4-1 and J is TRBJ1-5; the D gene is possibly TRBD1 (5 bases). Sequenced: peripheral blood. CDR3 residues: CASSQPPGRAERQPQHF. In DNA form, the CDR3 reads TGCGCCAGCAGCCAACCCCCAGGGAGGGCAGAAAGGCAGCCCCAGCATTTT.